Listed below are T cell receptor beta chains from one sample, sequenced in a study of blood T cell repertoires in COVID-19. Repertoires were generated with immunoSEQ multiplex PCR, while TCRdb's copy carries only in-frame clones and drops some. The data show 140,000 to 150,000 clones, with around 87% seen just once and under 3.5% held by the top ten. The sequenced material came from peripheral blood. The receptors derive from a woman aged 55-70 years with active COVID-19. The conserved cysteine and the conserved F or W are not part of the CDR3 here. Each record gives: CDR3 protein, V gene, CDR3 length, clone size. Size values are once, few and many counts, or a class for expanded clones, and some rows have none.

CDR3aa: ASSVDSNYGYT; v_gene: TRBV2; len: 11; abundance: once
CDR3aa: ASSQDPGVDYNEQF; v_gene: TRBV4-3; len: 14; abundance: -
CDR3aa: ASSQPGTGHYGYT; v_gene: TRBV23-1; len: 13; abundance: -
CDR3aa: ATSRDLGTGGRTQY; v_gene: TRBV15; len: 14; abundance: -
CDR3aa: ASRLRQAGYGYT; v_gene: TRBV28; len: 12; abundance: -
CDR3aa: ASSRVSTGTGTANTIY; v_gene: TRBV18; len: 16; abundance: -
CDR3aa: ASSNPGLAGVGEQY; v_gene: TRBV7-9; len: 14; abundance: -
CDR3aa: ASSPSEGYGYT; v_gene: TRBV7-2; len: 11; abundance: -
CDR3aa: ATSRDQGGYNEQF; v_gene: TRBV15; len: 13; abundance: -
CDR3aa: ASSQVPSGELF; v_gene: TRBV28; len: 11; abundance: -
CDR3aa: ASSGLLTGELF; v_gene: TRBV7-3; len: 11; abundance: -
CDR3aa: ASSNSDTQY; v_gene: TRBV27; len: 9; abundance: -
CDR3aa: AWSLPEGSQGDTQY; v_gene: TRBV30; len: 14; abundance: -
CDR3aa: ASSQGARTGGAYGYT; v_gene: TRBV4-3; len: 15; abundance: -
CDR3aa: ASSPPGGGTDTQY; v_gene: TRBV7-2; len: 13; abundance: -
CDR3aa: ASSNSWDSVLF; v_gene: TRBV19; len: 11; abundance: -
CDR3aa: ASRVTGTNQPQH; v_gene: TRBV27; len: 12; abundance: -
CDR3aa: ASSQDPGQGPSGANVLT; v_gene: TRBV4-1; len: 17; abundance: -
CDR3aa: ASSSLDRESGYT; v_gene: TRBV7-2; len: 12; abundance: -
CDR3aa: ASSLVGLGGNEQF; v_gene: TRBV5-1; len: 13; abundance: -
CDR3aa: ASSLGSGRAWSTDTQY; v_gene: TRBV5-4; len: 16; abundance: -
CDR3aa: ASSLTSGRRETQY; v_gene: TRBV3-1/TRBV3-2; len: 13; abundance: -
CDR3aa: ASSQDLLLWTPVYEQY; v_gene: TRBV3-1/TRBV3-2; len: 16; abundance: -
CDR3aa: ASSTSGRLNEQF; v_gene: TRBV11-3; len: 12; abundance: -
CDR3aa: ASSRTSGRGNEQF; v_gene: TRBV5-6; len: 13; abundance: -
CDR3aa: AVGGSGSPNTGELF; v_gene: TRBV28; len: 14; abundance: once
CDR3aa: ASSVGRGYMNTEAF; v_gene: TRBV9; len: 14; abundance: -
CDR3aa: ASSRRGTDTQY; v_gene: TRBV11-3; len: 11; abundance: -
CDR3aa: ASSPSGRRETQY; v_gene: TRBV5-1; len: 12; abundance: -
CDR3aa: ASSLALAGNNEQF; v_gene: TRBV7-9; len: 13; abundance: -
CDR3aa: ASSLSPGASGPNEQF; v_gene: TRBV7-6; len: 15; abundance: -